These 19 T cell receptor beta chains were all obtained from the same sample, sequenced in a study of blood T cell repertoires in COVID-19. Clones were sequenced by immunoSEQ multiplex PCR, and TCRdb holds only the in-frame ones, with some missing. Altogether roughly 57,000 clones are present, about 93% being singletons, with the ten largest covering about 17%. The material sequenced was peripheral blood. These receptor sequences come from a man at least 80 years old with acute or convalescent COVID-19.

This sequence joins TRBV7-8 and TRBJ2-7; D is uncertain. Germline assignment: CDR1 SGHVS and CDR2 FQNEAQ. This CDR3 comprises 15 residues. Trimming stripped 1 base from V and 1 base from J, with 11 bases between. DNA for the CDR3: TGTGCCAGCAGCTTAGACCGGGTTAGATCCTACGAGCAGTACTTC. Translation: CASSLDRVRSYEQYF.

The DNA for the CDR3 is TGTGCCACCAGCAGAGCGGGGTCGCACGGGGAGCTGTTTTTT. This gives the protein CATSRAGSHGELFF. The chain uses TRBV15 and TRBJ2-2; D is perhaps TRBD2 (5 bases). The CDR3 sequence is 14 residues long. The ends were cut back, 1 base at V and 7 bases at J, with 10 bases in the middle. CDR1 LNHNV and CDR2 YYDKDF come from the germline V gene (reference sequence).

The genes are TRBV3-1 (or the pseudogene TRBV3-2) and TRBJ1-2; TRBD1 matches at 7 bases. CDR1 is LGHDT and CDR2 is YNNKEL in the germline V gene (reference sequence). This CDR3 region has 18 residues. V shed 2 bases, J shed 1 base, and the junction held 13 bases outside the gene matches. The CDR3 nucleotides are TGTGCCAGCAGCCAAAAGGGGGTTTTCGGGACAGTTAACTATGGCTACACCTTC. Protein sequence: CASSQKGVFGTVNYGYTF.

This sequence joins TRBV10-3 and TRBJ1-3; 11 bases fit TRBD1. The CDR3 totals 14 residues. V was pared by 4 bases and J by 4 bases, with 0 bases of the junction left unmatched. The V gene's germline CDR1 is ENHRY and CDR2 SYGVKD. CDR3 amino acids: CAISGDRGGNTIYF. The CDR3 DNA reads as TGTGCCATCAGTGGGGACAGGGGGGGAAACACCATATATTTT.

The chain couples TRBV6-5 to TRBJ2-1; 8 bases fit TRBD1. This CDR3 has 13 amino acids. V shed 8 bases and J 4 bases; nucleotides not matched to a gene: 4. Per germline, CDR1 MNHEY and CDR2 SVGAGI. CDR3 region: CASGQGPYNEQFF. The CDR3 DNA is TGTGCCAGCGGACAGGGACCATACAATGAGCAGTTCTTC.

V and J are TRBV7-9 and TRBJ2-7, with D possibly TRBD2 on 5 matching bases. CDR3 length: 11 amino acids. V shed 7 bases and J shed 6 bases, with 10 bases lying between them. Germline CDR1 SEHNR, CDR2 FQNEAQ (reference sequence). CDR3 sequence reads: CASTRGGEQYF. CDR3 nucleotides: TGTGCCAGCACTCGGGGTGGCGAGCAGTACTTC.

V is TRBV5-1 and J is TRBJ2-7; 10 bases align to TRBD1. V gave up 4 bases and J gave up 5 bases; unmatched junction bases: 6. The CDR3 extends over 14 amino acids. Germline assignment: CDR1 SGHRS and CDR2 YFSETQ. The DNA for the CDR3 is TGCGCCAGCAGCCCGGGACAGGGGCGCCACGAGCAGTACTTC. Encoded protein: CASSPGQGRHEQYF.

The rearrangement links TRBV10-3 to TRBJ2-6, with 11 bases identical to TRBD1. Germline V gene lookup returns CDR1 ENHRY and CDR2 SYGVKD. There are 19 residues in the CDR3. J was trimmed by 2 bases and V by 5 bases; bases with no gene match: 11. The CDR3 region has the DNA TGTGCCATCAGTCCTTCTCAAGGGACAGGGGGGGCTGGGGCCAACGTCCTGACTTTC. Translating it yields CAISPSQGTGGAGANVLTF.

The rearrangement uses TRBV28 and TRBJ1-2, with a possible D match to TRBD1 (5 bases). Germline CDR1 and CDR2: MDHEN and SYDVKM. The CDR3 is made up of 12 amino acids. Trimming stripped 5 bases from V and 7 bases from J, with 11 bases between. CDR3 coding DNA: TGTGCCAGCAGTCCTCAGGGCTCTGGCTACACCTTC. Its translation: CASSPQGSGYTF.

V and J are TRBV19 and TRBJ1-6; D not resolved. V lost 7 bases and J lost 3, with 13 bases in between. CDR1 and CDR2 (germline): LNHDA, SQIVND (reference sequence). The CDR3 is 15 residues long. This CDR3 is CASNPRHLYNSPLHF. CDR3 coding DNA: TGTGCCAGTAACCCTCGACACCTCTATAATTCACCCCTCCACTTT.

The rearrangement links TRBV4-1 to TRBJ2-2; D might be TRBD2 (7 bases). CDR1 and CDR2 from the germline V gene are MGHRA and YSYEKL. The CDR3 runs 19 residues. V was pared by 0 bases and J by 4 bases, with 21 bases between. The CDR3 nucleotides read TGCGCCAGCAGCCAAGAATCTTCGTTGGGGGGCGGGGGCACCGGGGAGCTGTTTTTT. Residues: CASSQESSLGGGGTGELFF.

This chain links TRBV18 with TRBJ2-5; no reliable D call. The V end was cut by 1 base, the J end by 5 bases, with 8 bases between. The CDR3 is 13 residues long. Germline V CDR1 and CDR2: KGHSH, LQKENI. The CDR3 sequence: CASSPRGGETQYF. For the CDR3, the DNA is TGTGCCAGCTCACCACGAGGTGGGGAGACCCAGTACTTC.

The V gene is TRBV7-2, the J gene TRBJ1-2, with D tentatively TRBD1 (5 bases). The V end lost 5 bases, the J end lost 1 base, and 14 bases lay between the germline ends. The CDR3 sequence is 15 residues long. Germline assignment: CDR1 SGHTA and CDR2 FQGNSA. The CDR3 protein is CASSGGATGNYGYTF. The CDR3 DNA is TGTGCCAGCAGCGGAGGGGCAACCGGTAACTATGGCTACACCTTC.

The V gene is TRBV2, the J gene TRBJ2-2; 7 positions match TRBD1. CDR1 SNHLY and CDR2 FYNNEI come from the germline V gene. This CDR3 is 15 amino acids long. V trimming: 7 bases; J trimming: 0 bases; junction bases outside the gene matches: 5. CDR3 nucleotides: TGTGCCAGCAAGCCGGGACAGACGAACACCGGGGAGCTGTTTTTT. Its translation: CASKPGQTNTGELFF.

The rearrangement joins TRBV29-1 to TRBJ2-3; possible D gene TRBD1, 5 bases. The CDR3 totals 13 residues. CDR1 and CDR2 from the germline V gene are SQVTM and ANQGSEA. V was cut by 5 bases and J by 2 bases, with 11 bases left in between. In DNA form, the CDR3 reads TGCAGCGTTAGTACAGGTAACACAGATACGCAGTATTTT. It codes for CSVSTGNTDTQYF.

This chain uses TRBV5-1 with TRBJ2-5; 10 positions agree with TRBD2. From germline, CDR1 is SGHRS and CDR2 YFSETQ. This CDR3 comprises 16 residues. The V and J ends lost 1 base and 2 bases, in that order; junction bases with no gene match: 5. The CDR3 coding sequence is TGCGCCAGCAGCTTGATCCCTAGCGGGGGACAAGAGACCCAGTACTTC. Translated, it gives CASSLIPSGGQETQYF. The complete variable domain, with remaining parts taken from reference TRBV5-1 and TRBJ2-5, reads KAGVTQTPRYLIKTRGQQVTLSCSPISGHRSVSWYQQTPGQGLQFLFEYFSETQRNKGNFPGRFSGRQFSNSRSEMNVSTLELGDSALYLCASSLIPSGGQETQYFGPGTRLLVL.

The gene calls are TRBV29-1 and TRBJ2-3, with D tentatively TRBD1 (5 bases). The CDR3 is 13 residues long. CDR1 is SQVTM, CDR2 ANQGSEA, per germline. V gave up 2 bases and J gave up 4 bases, with 10 bases separating them. CDR3 sequence: CSVERQRPDTQYF. CDR3 sequence (DNA): TGCAGCGTTGAAAGACAGAGGCCAGATACGCAGTATTTT.

In DNA form, the CDR3 reads TGTGCAAGTCGCTTAGACTGCCACCGGGACAGGGTACTCTATGGCTACACCTTC. The encoded protein is CASRLDCHRDRVLYGYTF. The chain uses TRBV12-2 and TRBJ1-2; the table assigns TRBD1, which was not confirmed against the DNA. TRBV12-2 is a listed pseudogene. CDR3 length: 18 residues.

This rearrangement joins TRBV27 to TRBJ1-1; 8 bases match TRBD1. The V gene end was trimmed by 4 bases and the J gene end by 6 bases; junction bases not matched to a gene: 10. Germline V gene lookup returns CDR1 MNHEY and CDR2 SMNVEV (reference sequence). The CDR3 consists of 15 residues. CDR3 nucleotide sequence: TGTGCCAGCAGTTCCCAGACAGGGGTGGTGTCTGAAGCTTTCTTT. Translating gives CASSSQTGVVSEAFF.